What follows describes a single T cell receptor beta chain. No antigen is known for it. This sample is drawn from a study of T cell responses to AZD1222 COVID-19 vaccine. Whole-study findings and limits: The span of vaccine-associated CD4 TCRs extended across spike, with dominance at 160-218 and 743-854. Increased Spike-specific TCR breadth and depth were observed after two AZD1222 doses. Nearly half of spike-specific TCRs reportedly go after variant regions that carry no mutations. None of the repertoires were sampled until the peak T cell response had passed.

V shed 2 bases, J shed 2 bases, and the junction held 3 bases outside the gene matches. CDR3 size: 13 residues. The germline V gene encodes CDR1 GTSNPN and CDR2 SVGIG (reference sequence). The protocol was immunoSEQ multiplex PCR, while the TCRdb copy is restricted to in-frame clones and leaves out a portion. The sample includes approximately 130,000 clones, 85% to 90% of them seen just once. The receptor was isolated from an adult in good health. The genes are TRBV30 and TRBJ2-7; 7 nucleotides line up with TRBD1. This material consisted of peripheral blood, taken on day 0 of MenACWY control vaccination. The CDR3 DNA reads as TGTGCCTGGAGTTTCGGACAGGCCTACGAGCAGTACTTC. It yields the protein CAWSFGQAYEQYF.